A selection of T cell receptor beta chains follows, all from one sample in a study of blood T cell repertoires in COVID-19. The table came from immunoSEQ multiplex PCR; TCRdb's copy has only in-frame clones and leaves some out. Of approximately 470,000 clones detected, approximately 90% appear once; the ten largest clones hold under 0.85%. Source material: PBMCs or T cells enriched from blood (not recorded which). The receptors stem from a woman aged 18-30 years who had recovered from COVID-19. Both conserved end residues are part of each CDR3. The order of the fields is J gene, D gene, clone size, V gene, CDR3 DNA, CDR3 protein. The D gene is left open where the match is weak. Size tells how often a clone was seen (once, few, many) or the class of an expanded clone, and some rows leave it out.

j_call: TRBJ2-7; d_call: -; clone_size: once; v_call: TRBV2; cdr3_nt: TGTGCCAGCAGTACTAACATAGTGGGCGGGCAGCAGTACTTC; cdr3_aa: CASSTNIVGGQQYF
j_call: TRBJ2-7; d_call: TRBD1; clone_size: -; v_call: TRBV28; cdr3_nt: TGTGCCAGCAGTTACCTGATGGGGACAGTCTACGAGCAGTACTTC; cdr3_aa: CASSYLMGTVYEQYF
j_call: TRBJ1-2; d_call: TRBD1; clone_size: -; v_call: TRBV18; cdr3_nt: TGTGCCAGCTCACCCGGACAGGCAGGGAGCACCTATGGCTACACCTTC; cdr3_aa: CASSPGQAGSTYGYTF
j_call: TRBJ2-5; d_call: -; clone_size: once; v_call: TRBV28; cdr3_nt: TGTGCCAGCAGCTCCGGGCTGACAGAGCAAGAGACCCAGTACTTC; cdr3_aa: CASSSGLTEQETQYF
j_call: TRBJ2-2; d_call: TRBD2; clone_size: -; v_call: TRBV30; cdr3_nt: TGTGCCTGGAAGCATCTGGGGGGGGGCACCGGGGAGCTGTTTTTT; cdr3_aa: CAWKHLGGGTGELFF
j_call: TRBJ1-2; d_call: -; clone_size: -; v_call: TRBV19; cdr3_nt: TGTGCCAGTAGTATACTGGGGGGGGAAAATGGCTACACCTTC; cdr3_aa: CASSILGGENGYTF
j_call: TRBJ2-1; d_call: TRBD2; clone_size: -; v_call: TRBV4-1; cdr3_nt: TGCGCCAGCAGCCAGACCGGACTAGCGGGGTTGGGTGAGCAGTTCTTC; cdr3_aa: CASSQTGLAGLGEQFF
j_call: TRBJ1-6; d_call: -; clone_size: -; v_call: TRBV5-1; cdr3_nt: TGCGCCAGCAGCTTGGAGAGCTCCTATAATTCACCCCTCCACTTT; cdr3_aa: CASSLESSYNSPLHF
j_call: TRBJ2-7; d_call: -; clone_size: -; v_call: TRBV20-1; cdr3_nt: TGCAGTGCCAGTAGGGGAAACGAGCAGTACTTC; cdr3_aa: CSASRGNEQYF
j_call: TRBJ2-2; d_call: TRBD1; clone_size: -; v_call: TRBV4-1; cdr3_nt: TGCGCCTCCGCCGAAAATAGGGCAGGGGGTCCCGGGGAGCTGTTTTTT; cdr3_aa: CASAENRAGGPGELFF
j_call: TRBJ2-7; d_call: TRBD2; clone_size: few; v_call: TRBV28; cdr3_nt: TGTGCCAGCAGTTTATGGACTCGGGAGGGAGGGCAGTACTTC; cdr3_aa: CASSLWTREGGQYF
j_call: TRBJ2-3; d_call: -; clone_size: -; v_call: TRBV5-1; cdr3_nt: TGCGCCAGCAGCTTGGAACCGGGACTCACAGATACGCAGTATTTT; cdr3_aa: CASSLEPGLTDTQYF
j_call: TRBJ1-2; d_call: TRBD1; clone_size: -; v_call: TRBV29-1; cdr3_nt: TGCAGCGTTGACTCGCGGGACAGGGTCTATGGCTACACCTTC; cdr3_aa: CSVDSRDRVYGYTF
j_call: TRBJ1-2; d_call: -; clone_size: few; v_call: TRBV7-2; cdr3_nt: TGTGCCAGCAGCCCCCGGCCAGACTTTAACTATGGCTACACCTTC; cdr3_aa: CASSPRPDFNYGYTF
j_call: TRBJ2-7; d_call: -; clone_size: few; v_call: TRBV28; cdr3_nt: TGTGCCAGCAGTTTTCTACGTTATGTGCACCCTAGGGAGCAGTACTTC; cdr3_aa: CASSFLRYVHPREQYF
j_call: TRBJ2-1; d_call: TRBD2; clone_size: -; v_call: TRBV5-1; cdr3_nt: TGCGCCAGCAGCTTGGTGGTGACTAGCGGTTACAATGAGCAGTTCTTC; cdr3_aa: CASSLVVTSGYNEQFF
j_call: TRBJ1-2; d_call: TRBD1; clone_size: -; v_call: TRBV19; cdr3_nt: TGTGCCAGTAGTATCGGGACAGCATCCACCTTC; cdr3_aa: CASSIGTASTF
j_call: TRBJ1-5; d_call: -; clone_size: once; v_call: TRBV12-3/TRBV12-4; cdr3_nt: TGTGCCAGCAGCTCCTTCAATCAGCCCCAGCATTTT; cdr3_aa: CASSSFNQPQHF
j_call: TRBJ2-7; d_call: -; clone_size: -; v_call: TRBV11-2; cdr3_nt: TGTGCCAGCAGCTTAGGGGGGGGCGCGGGCTACGAGCAGTACTTC; cdr3_aa: CASSLGGGAGYEQYF
j_call: TRBJ1-2; d_call: TRBD1; clone_size: -; v_call: TRBV18; cdr3_nt: TGTGCCAGCTCCGAGTACTCCCGGGACAGAAGTAACTATGGCTACACCTTC; cdr3_aa: CASSEYSRDRSNYGYTF
j_call: TRBJ2-7; d_call: -; clone_size: -; v_call: TRBV15; cdr3_nt: TGTGCCACCAGCGCGGGAATCGGCTCCTACGAGCAGTACTTC; cdr3_aa: CATSAGIGSYEQYF
j_call: TRBJ2-5; d_call: -; clone_size: once; v_call: TRBV7-8; cdr3_nt: TGTGCCAGCAGCTCCGGGTTCTCTCAAGAGACCCAGTACTTC; cdr3_aa: CASSSGFSQETQYF
j_call: TRBJ1-5; d_call: TRBD1; clone_size: -; v_call: TRBV11-2; cdr3_nt: TGTGCCAGCAGCTTGACAGGGGGCAATCAGCCCCAGCATTTT; cdr3_aa: CASSLTGGNQPQHF
j_call: TRBJ1-2; d_call: TRBD1; clone_size: -; v_call: TRBV30; cdr3_nt: TGTGCCTGGAGGGGGAATTGGGACAGATTACCCTATGGCTACACCTTC; cdr3_aa: CAWRGNWDRLPYGYTF
j_call: TRBJ1-5; d_call: TRBD1; clone_size: -; v_call: TRBV6-5; cdr3_nt: TGTGCCAGCAGTCGGGAAGGGGGCGGACAGCCCCAGCATTTT; cdr3_aa: CASSREGGGQPQHF
j_call: TRBJ1-2; d_call: -; clone_size: -; v_call: TRBV19; cdr3_nt: TGTGCCAGTAGTCTCCAATGGACAGACACTAACTATGGCTACACCTTC; cdr3_aa: CASSLQWTDTNYGYTF
j_call: TRBJ1-5; d_call: -; clone_size: -; v_call: TRBV30; cdr3_nt: TGTGCCTGGGGGGAGGTTGGCCCCCAGCATTTT; cdr3_aa: CAWGEVGPQHF
j_call: TRBJ2-2; d_call: TRBD2; clone_size: -; v_call: TRBV6-1; cdr3_nt: TGTGCCAGCAGTGAAGGGCGGCTAGCGGGGGCGAACACCGGGGAGCTGTTTTTT; cdr3_aa: CASSEGRLAGANTGELFF
j_call: TRBJ1-5; d_call: -; clone_size: -; v_call: TRBV19; cdr3_nt: TGTGCCACCTCTAGGGAGGGAATGAGTAGCAATCAGCCCCAGCATTTT; cdr3_aa: CATSREGMSSNQPQHF
j_call: TRBJ2-5; d_call: -; clone_size: -; v_call: TRBV9; cdr3_nt: TGTGCCAGCAGTGTCCCCGGGGAGACCCAGTACTTC; cdr3_aa: CASSVPGETQYF
j_call: TRBJ1-2; d_call: -; clone_size: -; v_call: TRBV4-1; cdr3_nt: TGCGCCAGCAGCCCGGAGGGGCAGTCTTACTATGGCTACACCTTC; cdr3_aa: CASSPEGQSYYGYTF
j_call: TRBJ1-1; d_call: -; clone_size: -; v_call: TRBV27; cdr3_nt: TGTGCCAGCAGTTTGTTGCAGGGGAAGGCGAACACTGAAGCTTTCTTT; cdr3_aa: CASSLLQGKANTEAFF
j_call: TRBJ1-2; d_call: TRBD1; clone_size: few; v_call: TRBV7-9; cdr3_nt: TGTGCCAGCAGCCAGGGGGCGAACCGAGTGGGGGGCTACACCTTC; cdr3_aa: CASSQGANRVGGYTF
j_call: TRBJ2-3; d_call: TRBD2; clone_size: -; v_call: TRBV2; cdr3_nt: TGTGCCAGCACTCTTAGCGGGGTTGGGGATACGCAGTATTTT; cdr3_aa: CASTLSGVGDTQYF
j_call: TRBJ2-1; d_call: TRBD1; clone_size: -; v_call: TRBV3-1/TRBV3-2; cdr3_nt: TGTGCCAGCAGCCGACGACAGGGAACCAAGTTTGGTGAGCAGTTCTTC; cdr3_aa: CASSRRQGTKFGEQFF
j_call: TRBJ2-1; d_call: TRBD1; clone_size: -; v_call: TRBV5-1; cdr3_nt: TGCGCCAGCAGCCCCGGGACAGGGGTCAATGAGCAGTTCTTC; cdr3_aa: CASSPGTGVNEQFF
j_call: TRBJ2-7; d_call: TRBD1; clone_size: -; v_call: TRBV9; cdr3_nt: TGTGCCAGCAGTGTGGGACAGACGAGCTCCTACGAGCAGTACTTC; cdr3_aa: CASSVGQTSSYEQYF
j_call: TRBJ2-5; d_call: -; clone_size: -; v_call: TRBV5-4; cdr3_nt: TGTGCCAGCAGCTTGGTAGCGACGAGAAAAGAGACCCAGTACTTC; cdr3_aa: CASSLVATRKETQYF
j_call: TRBJ2-5; d_call: -; clone_size: -; v_call: TRBV15; cdr3_nt: TGTGCCACCAGCAGAGGGATGGGGCGGGAGACCCAGTACTTC; cdr3_aa: CATSRGMGRETQYF
j_call: TRBJ2-7; d_call: -; clone_size: -; v_call: TRBV5-6; cdr3_nt: TGTGCCAGCAGCTTGGTAGGGGTCGACTACGAGCAGTACTTC; cdr3_aa: CASSLVGVDYEQYF
j_call: TRBJ1-2; d_call: -; clone_size: once; v_call: TRBV2; cdr3_nt: TGTGCCAGCAGGGATACAGCTAACTATGGCTACACCTTC; cdr3_aa: CASRDTANYGYTF
j_call: TRBJ1-1; d_call: TRBD1; clone_size: -; v_call: TRBV5-1; cdr3_nt: TGCGCCAGCAGCGTCGGACAGGGTGGAGGCACTGAAGCTTTCTTT; cdr3_aa: CASSVGQGGGTEAFF
j_call: TRBJ1-3; d_call: TRBD1; clone_size: -; v_call: TRBV5-1; cdr3_nt: TGCGCCAGCAGCTTGGCGACAGGGTCTGGAAACACCATATATTTT; cdr3_aa: CASSLATGSGNTIYF